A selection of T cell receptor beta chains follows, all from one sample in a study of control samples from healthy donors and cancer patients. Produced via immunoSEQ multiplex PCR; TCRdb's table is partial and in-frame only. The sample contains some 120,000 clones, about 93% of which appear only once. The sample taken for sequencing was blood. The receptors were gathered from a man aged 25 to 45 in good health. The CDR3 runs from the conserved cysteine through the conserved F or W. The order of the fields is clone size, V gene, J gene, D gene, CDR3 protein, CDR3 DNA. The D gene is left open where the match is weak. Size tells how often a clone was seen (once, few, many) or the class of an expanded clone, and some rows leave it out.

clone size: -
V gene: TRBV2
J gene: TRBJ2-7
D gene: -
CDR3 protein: CASSATTGPYEQYF
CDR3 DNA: TGTGCCAGCAGTGCTACTACGGGACCCTACGAGCAGTACTTC

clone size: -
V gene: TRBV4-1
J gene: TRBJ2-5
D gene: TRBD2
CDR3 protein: CASSPLAVQETQYF
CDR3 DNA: TGCGCCAGCAGCCCCCTAGCGGTCCAAGAGACCCAGTACTTC

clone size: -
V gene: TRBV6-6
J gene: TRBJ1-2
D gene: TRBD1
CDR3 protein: CASSYGGTGSNYGYTF
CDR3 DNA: TGTGCCAGCAGTTACGGGGGGACAGGGTCTAACTATGGCTACACCTTC

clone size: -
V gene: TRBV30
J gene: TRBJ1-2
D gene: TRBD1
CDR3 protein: CAWSEGAGYGYTF
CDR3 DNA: TGTGCCTGGAGCGAGGGGGCTGGTTATGGCTACACCTTC

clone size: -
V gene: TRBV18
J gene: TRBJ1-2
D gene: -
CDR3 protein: CASSPAGWDGYTF
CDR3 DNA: TGTGCCAGCTCACCGGCAGGGTGGGATGGCTACACCTTC

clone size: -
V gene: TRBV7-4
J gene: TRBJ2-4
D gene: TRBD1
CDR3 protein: CASSLDRGLAKNIQYF
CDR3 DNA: TGTGCCAGCAGCTTAGACAGGGGGCTCGCCAAAAACATTCAGTACTTC

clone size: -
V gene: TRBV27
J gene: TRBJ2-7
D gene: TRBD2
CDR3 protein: CASSLPSGGSEQYF
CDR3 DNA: TGTGCCAGCAGTTTACCTAGCGGGGGTTCCGAGCAGTACTTC

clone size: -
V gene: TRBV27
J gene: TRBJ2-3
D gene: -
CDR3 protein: CASSFSSTDTQYF
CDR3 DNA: TGTGCCAGCAGTTTCAGTAGCACAGATACGCAGTATTTT

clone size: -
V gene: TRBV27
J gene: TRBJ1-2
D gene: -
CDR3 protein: CASSFGGLGGYTF
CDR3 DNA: TGTGCCAGCAGTTTCGGAGGGCTGGGGGGCTACACCTTC

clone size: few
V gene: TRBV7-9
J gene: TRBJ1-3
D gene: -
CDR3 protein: CASSLSTGGDTIYF
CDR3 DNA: TGTGCCAGCAGCTTGTCGACGGGGGGAGACACCATATATTTT

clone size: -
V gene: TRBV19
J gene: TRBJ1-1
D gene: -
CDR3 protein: CASSTTDITEAFF
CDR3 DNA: TGTGCCAGTAGTACCACGGACATTACTGAAGCTTTCTTT

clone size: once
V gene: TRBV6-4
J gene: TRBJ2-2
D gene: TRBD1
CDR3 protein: CASSSRTGSPGTGELFF
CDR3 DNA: TGTGCCAGCAGTTCGCGGACAGGGTCCCCGGGCACCGGGGAGCTGTTTTTT

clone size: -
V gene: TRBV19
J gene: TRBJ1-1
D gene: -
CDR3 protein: CASSQGPEAFF
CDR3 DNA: TGTGCCAGTTCTCAGGGTCCAGAAGCTTTCTTT

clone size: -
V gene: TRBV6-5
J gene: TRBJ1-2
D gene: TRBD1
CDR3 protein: CASSSGGAGGYTF
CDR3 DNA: TGTGCCAGCAGCTCAGGGGGCGCGGGAGGCTACACCTTC

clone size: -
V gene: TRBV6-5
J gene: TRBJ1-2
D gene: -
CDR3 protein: CATRTDSGYTF
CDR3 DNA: TGTGCCACCCGGACAGACTCTGGCTACACCTTC

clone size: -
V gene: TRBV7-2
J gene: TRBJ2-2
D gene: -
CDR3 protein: CASSLGGNTGELFF
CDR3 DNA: TGTGCCAGCAGCTTAGGAGGGAACACCGGGGAGCTGTTTTTT

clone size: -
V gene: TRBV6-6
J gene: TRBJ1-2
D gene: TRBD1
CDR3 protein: CAVHLGQLNYGYTF
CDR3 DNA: TGTGCCGTCCACTTGGGACAGCTTAACTATGGCTACACCTTC

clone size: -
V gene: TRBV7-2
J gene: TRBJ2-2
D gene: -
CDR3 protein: CASSLSARRELFF
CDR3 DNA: TGTGCCAGCAGCTTATCGGCACGGCGGGAGCTGTTTTTT

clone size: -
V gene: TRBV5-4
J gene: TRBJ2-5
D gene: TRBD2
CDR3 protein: CASSLVLAGTPETQYF
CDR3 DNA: TGTGCCAGCAGCTTGGTACTAGCGGGGACGCCGGAGACCCAGTACTTC

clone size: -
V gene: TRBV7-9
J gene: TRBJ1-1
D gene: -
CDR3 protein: CASSLTETQATKAFF
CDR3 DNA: TGTGCCAGCAGCTTGACGGAGACACAAGCTACCAAAGCTTTCTTT

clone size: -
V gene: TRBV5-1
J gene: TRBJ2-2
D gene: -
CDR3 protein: CASSLGLAGELFF
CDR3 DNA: TGCGCCAGCAGCTTGGGGCTAGCGGGGGAGCTGTTTTTT

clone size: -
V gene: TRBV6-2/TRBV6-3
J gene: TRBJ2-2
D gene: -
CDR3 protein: CASSYPRTVGNTGELFF
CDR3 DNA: TGTGCCAGCAGTTACCCCAGGACCGTCGGGAACACCGGGGAGCTGTTTTTT

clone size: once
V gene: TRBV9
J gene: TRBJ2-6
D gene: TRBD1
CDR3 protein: CASSVSHRGSGANVLTF
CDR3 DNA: TGTGCCAGCAGCGTGTCGCACAGGGGTTCTGGGGCCAACGTCCTGACTTTC

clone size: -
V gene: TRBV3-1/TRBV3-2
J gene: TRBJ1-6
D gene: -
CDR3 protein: CASSQVPGENSPLHF
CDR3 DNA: TGTGCCAGCAGCCAGGTCCCCGGGGAGAATTCACCCCTCCACTTT

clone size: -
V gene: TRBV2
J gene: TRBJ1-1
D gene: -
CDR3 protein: CASSDSKVEAFF
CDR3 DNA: TGTGCCAGCAGTGATAGCAAGGTTGAAGCTTTCTTT

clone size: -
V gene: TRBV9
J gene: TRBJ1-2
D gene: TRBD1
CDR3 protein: CASRLNDRGQDYGYTF
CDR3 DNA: TGTGCCAGCAGACTTAACGACAGGGGGCAAGACTATGGCTACACCTTC

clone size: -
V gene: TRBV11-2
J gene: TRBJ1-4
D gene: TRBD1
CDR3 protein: CASSLRDRRVTTNEKLFF
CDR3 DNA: TGTGCCAGCAGCTTGAGGGACAGGAGAGTAACAACTAATGAAAAACTGTTTTTT

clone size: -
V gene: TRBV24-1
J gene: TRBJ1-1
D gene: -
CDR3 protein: CATSDGFPVTEAFF
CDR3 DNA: TGTGCCACCAGTGACGGCTTCCCGGTCACTGAAGCTTTCTTT

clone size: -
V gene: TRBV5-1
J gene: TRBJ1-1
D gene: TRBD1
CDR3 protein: CASSSSTGGAVRAFF
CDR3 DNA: TGCGCCAGCAGCTCCTCGACAGGGGGCGCGGTGAGGGCTTTCTTT

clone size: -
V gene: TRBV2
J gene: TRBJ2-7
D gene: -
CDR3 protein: CASSDSNYEQYF
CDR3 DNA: TGTGCCAGCAGTGATTCCAACTACGAGCAGTACTTC

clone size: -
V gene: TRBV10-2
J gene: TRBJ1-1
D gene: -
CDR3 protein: CASSQPQILEAFF
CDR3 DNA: TGCGCCAGCAGTCAACCTCAGATTCTTGAAGCTTTCTTT

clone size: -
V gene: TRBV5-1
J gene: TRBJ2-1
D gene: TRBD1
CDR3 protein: CASSLGRGREQFF
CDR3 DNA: TGCGCCAGCAGCCTGGGCAGGGGGCGAGAGCAGTTCTTC

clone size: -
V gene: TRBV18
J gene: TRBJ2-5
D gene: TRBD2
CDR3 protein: CASSPRLAGGETQYF
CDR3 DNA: TGTGCCAGCTCACCGCGTCTAGCGGGGGGAGAGACCCAGTACTTC

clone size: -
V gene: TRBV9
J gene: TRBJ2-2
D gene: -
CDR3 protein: CASSLGGPGELFF
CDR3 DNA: TGTGCCAGCAGCCTGGGGGGGCCCGGGGAGCTGTTTTTT

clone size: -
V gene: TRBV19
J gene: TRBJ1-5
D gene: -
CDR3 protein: CASSIRGWNQPQHF
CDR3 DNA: TGTGCCAGTAGTATCCGGGGCTGGAATCAGCCCCAGCATTTT

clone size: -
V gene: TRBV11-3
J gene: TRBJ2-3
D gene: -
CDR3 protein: CASSLLGTDTQYF
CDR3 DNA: TGTGCCAGCAGCTTACTCGGGACAGATACGCAGTATTTT

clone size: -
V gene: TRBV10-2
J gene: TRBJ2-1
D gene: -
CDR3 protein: CASSENGRGGNEQFF
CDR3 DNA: TGCGCCAGCAGTGAGAACGGCAGGGGGGGGAATGAGCAGTTCTTC

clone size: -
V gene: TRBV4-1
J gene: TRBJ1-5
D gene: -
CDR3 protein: CASSQEGGPDQPQHF
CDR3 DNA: TGCGCCAGCAGCCAAGAAGGGGGGCCTGATCAGCCCCAGCATTTT

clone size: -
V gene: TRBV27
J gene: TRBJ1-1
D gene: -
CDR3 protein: CASSLEWMDTEAFF
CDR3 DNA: TGTGCCAGCAGTTTAGAATGGATGGACACTGAAGCTTTCTTT

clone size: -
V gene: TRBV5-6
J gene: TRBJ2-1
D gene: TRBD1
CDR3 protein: CASSIQGWGSYNEQFF
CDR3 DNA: TGTGCCAGCAGCATACAGGGGTGGGGGTCCTACAATGAGCAGTTCTTC

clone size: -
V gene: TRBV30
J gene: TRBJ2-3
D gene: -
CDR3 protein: CAWSARTDTQYF
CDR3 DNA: TGTGCCTGGAGTGCAAGGACAGATACGCAGTATTTT

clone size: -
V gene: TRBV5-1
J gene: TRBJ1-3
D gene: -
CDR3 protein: CASSVTDLSSGNTIYF
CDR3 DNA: TGCGCCAGCAGCGTTACAGATTTGAGCTCTGGAAACACCATATATTTT